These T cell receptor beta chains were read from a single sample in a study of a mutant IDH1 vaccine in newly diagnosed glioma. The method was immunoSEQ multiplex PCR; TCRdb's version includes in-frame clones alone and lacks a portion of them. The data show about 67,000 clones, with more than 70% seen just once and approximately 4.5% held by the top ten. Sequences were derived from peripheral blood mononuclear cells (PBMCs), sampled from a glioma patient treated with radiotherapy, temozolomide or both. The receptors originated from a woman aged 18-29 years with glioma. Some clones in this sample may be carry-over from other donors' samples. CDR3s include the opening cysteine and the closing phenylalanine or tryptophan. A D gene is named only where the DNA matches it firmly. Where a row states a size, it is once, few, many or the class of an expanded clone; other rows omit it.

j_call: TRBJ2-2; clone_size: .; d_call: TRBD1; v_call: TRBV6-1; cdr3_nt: TGTGCCAGCAGTGAAGCGAGGGGGCGGACCGGGGAGCTGTTTTTT; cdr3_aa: CASSEARGRTGELFF
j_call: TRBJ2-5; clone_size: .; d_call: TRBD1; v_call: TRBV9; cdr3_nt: TGTGCCAGCAGCGCGGGGACAGGGGGCGGAGAGACCCAGTACTTC; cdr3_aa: CASSAGTGGGETQYF
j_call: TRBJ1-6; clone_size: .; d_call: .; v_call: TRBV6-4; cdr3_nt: TGTGCCAGCAGCACCGGGACCGAGAATTCACCCCTCCACTTT; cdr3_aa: CASSTGTENSPLHF
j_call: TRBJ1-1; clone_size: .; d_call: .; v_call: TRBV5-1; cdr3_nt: TGCGCCAGCAGCCCAGGGGCGTTGAACACTGAAGCTTTCTTT; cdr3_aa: CASSPGALNTEAFF
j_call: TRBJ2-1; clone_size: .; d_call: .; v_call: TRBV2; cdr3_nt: TGTGCCAGCAGTGGGGGTGAGCTCTTC; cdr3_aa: CASSGGELF
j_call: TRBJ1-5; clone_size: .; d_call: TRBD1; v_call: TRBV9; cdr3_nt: TGTGCCAGCAGCGTAGTCAGCAGGGGGTTAATTAGCAATCAGCCCCAGCATTTT; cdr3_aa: CASSVVSRGLISNQPQHF
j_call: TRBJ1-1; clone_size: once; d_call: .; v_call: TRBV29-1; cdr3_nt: TGCAGCGTTCAGGGCAGGGTGAACACTGAAGCTTTCTTT; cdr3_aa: CSVQGRVNTEAFF
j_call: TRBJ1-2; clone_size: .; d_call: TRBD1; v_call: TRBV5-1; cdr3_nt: TGCGCCAGCAGCTTGGGGAAGACAGGGGGCACGTATGGCTACACCTTC; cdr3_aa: CASSLGKTGGTYGYTF
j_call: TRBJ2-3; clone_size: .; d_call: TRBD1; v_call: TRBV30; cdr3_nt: TGTGCCTGGAGCGGACAGGGGACCCCAGATACGCAGTATTTT; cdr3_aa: CAWSGQGTPDTQYF
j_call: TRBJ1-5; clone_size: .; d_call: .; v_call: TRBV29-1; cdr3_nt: TGCAGCGTGGAGGGCCCTAATCAGCCCCAGCATTTT; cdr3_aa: CSVEGPNQPQHF
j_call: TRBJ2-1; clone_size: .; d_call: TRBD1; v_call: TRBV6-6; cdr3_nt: TGTGCCAGCAGAACAGGGGTTGAGGGCAATGAGCAGTTCTTC; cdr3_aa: CASRTGVEGNEQFF
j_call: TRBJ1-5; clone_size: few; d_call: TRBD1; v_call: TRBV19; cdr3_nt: TGTGCCAGTAGTATGGCCCGACAGGGGACCAGCAATCAGCCCCAGCATTTT; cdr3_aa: CASSMARQGTSNQPQHF
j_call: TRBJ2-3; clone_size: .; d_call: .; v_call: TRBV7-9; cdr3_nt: TGTGCCAGCAGCCCCCCGGAGGGAGATACGCAGTATTTT; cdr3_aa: CASSPPEGDTQYF
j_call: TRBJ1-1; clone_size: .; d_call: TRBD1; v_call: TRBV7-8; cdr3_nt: TGTGCCAGCAGCTTACAGGGGGCTAGGACTGAAGCTTTCTTT; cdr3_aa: CASSLQGARTEAFF
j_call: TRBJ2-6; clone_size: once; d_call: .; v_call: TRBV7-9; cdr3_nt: TGTGCCAGCAGCCCACAGGGTACAGGGGCCAACGTCCTGACTTTC; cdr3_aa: CASSPQGTGANVLTF
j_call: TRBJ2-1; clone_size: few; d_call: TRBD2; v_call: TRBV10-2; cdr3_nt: TGCGCCAGCAGTGCCTCTAGCGGGGGGGCGGGTGAGCAGTTCTTC; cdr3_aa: CASSASSGGAGEQFF
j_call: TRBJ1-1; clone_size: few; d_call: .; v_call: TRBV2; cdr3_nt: TGTGCCAGTCCGATGAACACTGAAGCTTTCTTT; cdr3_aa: CASPMNTEAFF
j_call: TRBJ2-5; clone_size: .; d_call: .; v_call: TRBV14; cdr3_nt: TGTGCCAGCAGCCACACAGGCGAGACCCAGTACTTC; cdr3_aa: CASSHTGETQYF
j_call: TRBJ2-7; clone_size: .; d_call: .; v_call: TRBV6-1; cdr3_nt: TGTGCCAGCAGTGACGTGAGCCCCTACGAGCAGTACTTC; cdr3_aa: CASSDVSPYEQYF
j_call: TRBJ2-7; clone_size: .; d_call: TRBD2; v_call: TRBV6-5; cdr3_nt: TGTGCCAGCAGTCCCCGGCGGGGGGCCTCCTACGAGCAGTACTTC; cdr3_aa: CASSPRRGASYEQYF
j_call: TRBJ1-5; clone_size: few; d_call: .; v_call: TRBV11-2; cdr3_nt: TGTGCCAGCAGCTTCGGTAGCAATCAGCCCCAGCATTTT; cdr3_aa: CASSFGSNQPQHF
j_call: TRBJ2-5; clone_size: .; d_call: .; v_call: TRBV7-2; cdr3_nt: TGTGCCAGCAGCTTAGTCAGGGCCCAAGAGACCCAGTACTTC; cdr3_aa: CASSLVRAQETQYF
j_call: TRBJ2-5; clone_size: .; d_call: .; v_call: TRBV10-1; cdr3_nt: TGCGCCAGCACTCAACTGGGGGAGACCCAGGGAGAGACCCAGTACTTC; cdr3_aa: CASTQLGETQGETQYF
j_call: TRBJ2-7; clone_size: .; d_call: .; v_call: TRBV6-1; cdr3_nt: TGTGCCAGCAGCCTCGAGCAGGGGGGCACCTACGAGCAGTACTTC; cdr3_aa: CASSLEQGGTYEQYF
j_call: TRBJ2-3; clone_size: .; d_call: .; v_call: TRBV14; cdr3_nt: TGTGCCAGCAGCCAAGTTTTCGCAGGGGATACGCAGTATTTT; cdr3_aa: CASSQVFAGDTQYF
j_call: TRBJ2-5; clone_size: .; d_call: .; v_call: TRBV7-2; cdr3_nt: TGTGCCAGCAGCTTATTGGACGGCTCTAAAGAGACCCAGTACTTC; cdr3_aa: CASSLLDGSKETQYF